The source of this T cell receptor (beta chain) is a study of cytomegalovirus exposure and HLA in healthy donors. The study's findings and limits: There were a few CMV-associated chains whose specificity for CMV antigens was confirmed in vitro. Per a prior analysis, the majority of TCR beta V segments were productive roughly 90% or roughly 30% of the time.

It was with 60 Vbeta and 13 Jbeta primers that the PCR ran. Using immunoSEQ multiplex PCR, the repertoire was profiled, and TCRdb retains in-frame clones only, with some absent. The table records 120,000 or so clones, around 70% of them present only once. A word on this clone: What it binds is unknown.

V was clipped by 4 bases and J by 6 bases; unmatched bases: 16. The length of the CDR3 is 19 residues. Germline values: CDR1 SGHTA, CDR2 FQGNSA. This chain links TRBV7-2 with TRBJ2-1; 12 bases fit TRBD2. Material for sequencing was PBMCs. The TCR was taken from a woman between 50 and 59 years old in good health and CMV-seropositive. CDR3 in DNA: TGTGCCAGCAGCTCGCGGACTAGCGGGGAAACGCTGTGGATCAATGAGCAGTTCTTC. It codes for CASSSRTSGETLWINEQFF.